This section outlines one TCR beta chain sequence together with its context. Its specificity is unknown. Around 9 milliliters of peripheral blood were drawn from each donor into EDTA-treated tubes. Sample-barcoded 5' priming and a J-beta primer mix drove a second PCR of about 7 to 12 cycles. Sequencing yielded, for each sample, at least 3 million paired-end reads carrying CDR3. TCRdb re-called the 5' RACE reads through MiXCR, storing one row per CDR3 protein. The repertoire consists of about 780,000 distinct CDR3 sequences, with roughly 46% occurring once and the leading ten covering 15% to 20%. This sample was included in a study of blood T cells in healthy people across ages. Notes on the study in general: The long-lived group displayed more naive CD4+ cells, plus higher diversity, than the aged donors did.

The material sequenced was blood. The clonotype comes from a man aged 80 or over in good health.

The CDR3 region has the DNA TGTGCCAGCAGGCCGACTAGCGGGAGTTCTGGTGAGCAGTTCTTC. As protein: CASRPTSGSSGEQFF. This sequence joins TRBV2 and TRBJ2-1, with 12 bases fitting TRBD2. Germline trimming cut 6 bases from V and 9 bases from J; bases unmatched to any gene: 9. CDR1 is SNHLY, CDR2 FYNNEI, per germline. This CDR3 spans 15 amino acids.